This T cell receptor (beta chain) derives from a study of shared clonotypes between healthy human individuals. Study-level background: There were three CD4 naive, three CD4 memory, two CD8 naive and one CD8 memory plates per donor.

Overall study findings and caveats: The generation probabilities recorded for non-shared clonotypes fell below those of clonotypes shared by all four donors.

The CDR3 consists of 16 residues. J gave up 10 bases and V 5 bases, and 14 bases lay outside the gene matches. Germline loops: CDR1 PRHDT, CDR2 FYEKMQ (reference sequence). Profiled with immunoSEQ multiplex PCR; TCRdb holds only in-frame clones, not every one. The data show roughly 660,000 clones, roughly 88% seen once. About this clone: Its target is not known.

The sample comprised memory CD8+ T cells from PBMCs. The subset is: CD45RO+ cells pooled with CCR7-negative TemRA cells. The V call is TRBV13, the J call TRBJ2-1; TRBD2 matches at 10 bases. The receptor was isolated from a man aged 18 to 30 in good health. Some clones in this sample may be carry-over from other donors' samples. CDR3 in DNA: TGTGCCAGCAGCACAAGGACTAGCGGTTATAGGGGAGAGCAGTTCTTC. This gives the protein CASSTRTSGYRGEQFF.